The 25 T cell receptor beta chains listed next were all sequenced from one sample in a study of blood T cell repertoires in COVID-19. The protocol was immunoSEQ multiplex PCR, while the TCRdb copy is restricted to in-frame clones and leaves out a portion. The sample gives under 300,000 clones, about 80% of which show up once; roughly 2% is in the top ten. Sequencing was carried out using peripheral blood. These receptors were obtained from a man between 25 and 39 years old who had recovered from COVID-19.

The chain is built from TRBV18 and TRBJ2-1; D may be TRBD2 (6 bases). This CDR3 contains 18 residues. CDR1 and CDR2 (germline): KGHSH, LQKENI. The germline V and J ends were trimmed by 0 bases and 1 base, with 16 bases remaining between them. DNA for the CDR3: TGTGCCAGCTCACCACCGGGTACTAGCCACCAATCCTACAATGAGCAGTTCTTC. Its protein is CASSPPGTSHQSYNEQFF.

The chain couples TRBV4-1 to TRBJ1-3; tentatively, D is TRBD1 (6 bases). Germline assignment: CDR1 MGHRA and CDR2 YSYEKL. The CDR3 extends over 13 amino acids. Trimming took off 3 bases at V and 6 bases at J, with 9 bases between the two ends. CDR3 amino acids: CASSQTGTNTIYF. As DNA, the CDR3 is TGCGCCAGCAGCCAGACAGGAACAAACACCATATATTTT.

This clone came up a few times. The chain joins TRBV15 to TRBJ1-1, with a possible D match to TRBD1 (5 bases). Per the germline V gene, CDR1 is LNHNV and CDR2 is YYDKDF (reference sequence). V dropped 6 bases and J dropped 5 bases, with 13 bases sitting between them. The CDR3 is made up of 13 amino acids. Here the CDR3 DNA reads TGTGCCACCAGATTTTTCGGGGGTACTGAAGCTTTCTTT. Translated: CATRFFGGTEAFF.

Regarding this clone: The sample has other DNA sequences that encode this CDR3 too. J is TRBJ2-3 and V is TRBV6-6, with 7 bases identical to TRBD2. The CDR3 is 13 amino acids. CDR1 and CDR2 from the germline V gene are MNHNY and SVGAGI (reference sequence). Trimming took 4 bases from V and 5 from J; bases not matched to a gene: 3. CDR3 coding DNA: TGTGCCAGCAGTTGGGAGGGGAGAGATACGCAGTATTTT. It is translated as CASSWEGRDTQYF.

The chain links TRBV7-9 to TRBJ2-3; D is possibly TRBD2 (6 bases). The germline V and J ends were trimmed by 4 bases and 4 bases, with 12 bases remaining between them. Germline V CDR1 and CDR2: SEHNR, FQNEAQ (reference sequence). This CDR3 comprises 14 residues. The CDR3 DNA sequence: TGTGCCAGCAGCTCGCGAACGGGGGCAGATACGCAGTATTTT. This encodes CASSSRTGADTQYF.

The table lists this clone with a few counts. The chain couples TRBV28 to TRBJ2-7; a weak D match, TRBD1 (6 bases). Germline V gene lookup returns CDR1 MDHEN and CDR2 SYDVKM. This CDR3 is 12 amino acids long. V lost 10 bases and J lost 3, with 13 bases in between. The CDR3 DNA reads TGTGCCACCACGGACAGCAACTACGAGCAGTACTTC. Its translation is CATTDSNYEQYF.

This clone has a handful of counts. The chain carries TRBV27 and TRBJ1-6, with D possibly being TRBD1 (5 bases). CDR1 is MNHEY, CDR2 SMNVEV, per germline (reference sequence). The CDR3 spans 19 residues. The germline V and J ends were trimmed by 0 bases and 8 bases, with 23 bases remaining between them. The CDR3 reads CASSLSIVGGHGWDSPLHF. In nucleotides, the CDR3 is TGTGCCAGCAGTTTATCGATAGTAGGTGGACACGGTTGGGATTCACCCCTCCACTTT.

CDR3: CAISESAAAEAFF. Here the CDR3 DNA reads TGTGCCATCAGTGAGTCAGCGGCCGCTGAAGCTTTCTTT. J is TRBJ1-1 and V is TRBV10-3, with unresolved D. CDR3 size: 13 residues. Trimming cost V 0 bases and J 6 bases, with 8 bases left between them. The germline V gene has CDR1 ENHRY and CDR2 SYGVKD.

This chain joins TRBV18 and TRBJ2-7; 7 nucleotides agree with TRBD1. This CDR3 spans 16 amino acids. The germline V gene encodes CDR1 KGHSH and CDR2 LQKENI. V was pared by 0 bases and J by 6 bases, with 11 bases of the junction left unmatched. The CDR3 loop is CASSPPGAGAGGEQYF. As DNA, the CDR3 is TGTGCCAGCTCACCACCGGGGGCAGGGGCAGGGGGCGAGCAGTACTTC.

The CDR3 nucleotides are TGTGCCAGCAGCTCCCTGGCTACTGAAGCTTTCTTT. Encoded protein: CASSSLATEAFF. The V call is TRBV7-8, the J call TRBJ1-1; no reliable D call. This CDR3 is built from 12 residues. Germline V gene sequence: CDR1 SGHVS, CDR2 FQNEAQ. V gave up 4 bases and J gave up 5 bases, with 8 bases separating them. Drawing the rest from reference TRBV7-8 and TRBJ1-1, the complete variable domain is GAGVSQSPRYKVAKRGQDVALRCDPISGHVSLFWYQQALGQGPEFLTYFQNEAQLDKSGLPSDRFFAERPEGSVSTLKIQRTQQEDSAVYLCASSSLATEAFFGQGTRLTVV.

The DNA for the CDR3 is TGTGCCATCCTGAGGGAAGCTGGCGAGACCCAGTACTTC. It codes for CAILREAGETQYF. This chain uses TRBV10-3 with TRBJ2-5, with D perhaps matching TRBD2 (5 bases). The V and J ends lost 8 bases and 5 bases respectively, with 15 bases between them. The V gene's germline CDR1 is ENHRY and CDR2 SYGVKD. The CDR3 consists of 13 residues.

This chain links TRBV7-2 with TRBJ1-2; D gene unclear. V was clipped by 5 bases and J by 9 bases, with 10 bases between them. The CDR3 length is 11 residues. From germline, CDR1 is SGHTA and CDR2 FQGNSA. The CDR3 sequence is CASSPGMSYTF. The CDR3 DNA is TGTGCCAGCAGCCCCGGGATGAGCTACACCTTC.

This chain links TRBV5-1 with TRBJ1-2; D is undetermined. The CDR3 is 16 residues long. Germline V gene data show CDR1 as SGHRS and CDR2 as YFSETQ. V lost 3 bases and J 4 bases, leaving 19 bases between the germline ends. The CDR3 is CASSSDGRGVIYGYTF. The DNA for the CDR3 is TGCGCCAGCAGCTCGGACGGGCGGGGTGTAATCTATGGCTACACCTTC.

The chain is built from TRBV6-6 and TRBJ1-3, with a possible D match to TRBD1 (6 bases). CDR1 and CDR2 from the germline V gene are MNHNY and SVGAGI (reference sequence). V gave up 6 bases and J gave up 1 base, with 7 bases separating them. The CDR3 is 13 residues long. The DNA for the CDR3 is TGTGCCAGCAGAGGGGGATCTGGAAACACCATATATTTT. Its protein is CASRGGSGNTIYF.

This sequence joins TRBV28 and TRBJ2-5, with TRBD1 matching 7 bases. The CDR3 covers 14 residues. Unmatched junction bases numbered 11, after V lost 8 bases and J lost 5 bases. Looked up from germline, CDR1 is MDHEN and CDR2 is SYDVKM. This chain's CDR3 is CASFSLGGSETQYF. The CDR3 coding sequence is TGTGCCAGCTTCTCCTTAGGGGGCTCGGAGACCCAGTACTTC.

J is TRBJ1-3 and V is TRBV15, with a weak D call TRBD1 (5 bases). Trimming cost V 0 bases and J 3 bases, with 9 bases left between them. The CDR3 is made up of 15 amino acids. Germline CDR1 is LNHNV and CDR2 is YYDKDF (reference sequence). CDR3 amino acids: CATSRDRVLGNTIYF. In nucleotides, the CDR3 is TGTGCCACCAGCAGAGACAGGGTCCTTGGAAACACCATATATTTT.

The chain joins TRBV4-2 to TRBJ2-2; no clear D. The germline V gene encodes CDR1 LGHNA and CDR2 YNFKEQ. V was clipped by 1 base and J by 1 base, with 10 bases between them. The CDR3 sequence is 16 residues long. The CDR3 nucleotides are TGTGCCAGCAGCCAAGCGAGTAACCAGAACACCGGGGAGCTGTTTTTT. It is translated as CASSQASNQNTGELFF.

The V and J genes are TRBV6-5 and TRBJ1-2; 8 bases fit TRBD1. In germline, CDR1 is MNHEY, CDR2 SVGAGI. The CDR3 loop spans 14 amino acids. V lost 6 bases to trimming and J lost 3 bases; unmatched junction nucleotides: 6. Here the CDR3 reads CASSPRGRDYGYTF. The CDR3 nucleotides are TGTGCCAGCAGCCCCAGGGGGCGCGACTATGGCTACACCTTC.

Points on this clone: Other DNA sequences in this specimen translate into the identical CDR3. The chain combines TRBV5-1 with TRBJ1-1; D not resolved. The germline V and J ends were trimmed by 0 bases and 1 base, with 7 bases remaining between them. Germline V gene lookup returns CDR1 SGHRS and CDR2 YFSETQ. The length of the CDR3 is 14 residues. CDR3 amino acids: CASSLAGGNTEAFF. The CDR3 DNA sequence: TGCGCCAGCAGCTTGGCTGGAGGGAACACTGAAGCTTTCTTT.

This chain connects TRBV7-8 to TRBJ2-3; TRBD2 matches at 7 bases. In germline, CDR1 is SGHVS, CDR2 FQNEAQ. The V segment lost 4 bases and the J segment 5 bases; nucleotides outside the gene matches: 6. The CDR3 consists of 14 residues. This CDR3 is CASSSGGRGDTQYF. In DNA form, the CDR3 reads TGTGCCAGCAGCTCCGGAGGGAGGGGAGATACGCAGTATTTT.

This clone appeared once. The chain couples TRBV18 to TRBJ2-7; 7 positions agree with TRBD1. The CDR3 covers 14 residues. The germline gives CDR1 KGHSH, CDR2 LQKENI. V lost 6 bases, J lost 0 bases, and 5 bases stayed unmatched. The CDR3, as DNA: TGTGCCAGCTCCCTCCGGGACAGCTCCTACGAGCAGTACTTC. Its translation: CASSLRDSSYEQYF.

This chain links TRBV4-1 with TRBJ2-1; 7 positions agree with TRBD1. The germline V gene encodes CDR1 MGHRA and CDR2 YSYEKL. The V and J ends lost 0 bases and 7 bases, in that order; junction bases with no gene match: 6. The CDR3 runs 15 residues. CDR3 in amino acids: CASSQDTGQPNEQFF. The CDR3 coding sequence is TGCGCCAGCAGCCAAGATACGGGACAGCCAAATGAGCAGTTCTTC.

The chain joins TRBV6-5 to TRBJ1-5; D possibly corresponds to TRBD1 (5 bases). V was trimmed by 0 bases and J by 5 bases, leaving 8 bases between them. The V gene's germline CDR1 is MNHEY and CDR2 SVGAGI. The CDR3 contains 14 residues. CDR3 nucleotide sequence: TGTGCCAGCAGTTACTCGTCGGGGGATCAGCCCCAGCATTTT. Protein sequence: CASSYSSGDQPQHF.

The chain couples TRBV9 to TRBJ1-3; no clear D gene. This CDR3 region has 15 residues. V lost 0 bases and J 0 bases, leaving 7 bases between the germline ends. Germline V gene data show CDR1 as SGDLS and CDR2 as YYNGEE. As DNA, the CDR3 is TGTGCCAGCAGCGTAGGGGCAGACTCTGGAAACACCATATATTTT. Its translation is CASSVGADSGNTIYF.

The chain has TRBV4-1 and TRBJ2-1; a possible D gene is TRBD1 (5 bases). The germline CDR1 and CDR2 sequences are MGHRA and YSYEKL. V gave up 4 bases and J gave up 7 bases, with 11 bases separating them. The CDR3 sequence is 13 residues long. This CDR3 reads CASSPQGRNEQFF. CDR3 DNA sequence: TGCGCCAGCAGCCCCCAGGGCCGGAATGAGCAGTTCTTC.